Presented here are 14 T cell receptor beta chains from one specimen sequenced in a study of CD8+ T cells in alopecia areata. Regarding treatment: oral pan-JAK inhibitor, 5-10 mg twice daily. Extracted RNA was reverse transcribed into cDNA, the sequencing template. Data came from immunoSEQ multiplex PCR; TCRdb stores just in-frame clones and leaves some out. The sample carries approximately 110,000 clones, 56% recorded once. This sample comprised CD4+ T cells sorted from blood, obtained at week 24, from a patient treated with tofacitinib. The receptors stem from a human donor with alopecia areata.

The chain combines TRBV29-1 with TRBJ1-1; TRBD1 is a possible D gene (5 bases). Germline loops: CDR1 SQVTM, CDR2 ANQGSEA. V was shortened by 4 bases and J by 6 bases, with 12 bases between the two germline ends. The CDR3 extends over 12 amino acids. The CDR3 here is CSVGGEAPEAFF. The CDR3 DNA reads TGCAGCGTTGGAGGGGAAGCTCCTGAAGCTTTCTTT.

The sample holds a few counts of this clone. The V and J genes are TRBV6-5 and TRBJ2-7; D is possibly TRBD2 (5 bases). V was cut by 5 bases and J by 3 bases, with 17 bases left in between. Per the germline V gene, CDR1 is MNHEY and CDR2 is SVGAGI. The CDR3 contains 15 residues. CDR3 sequence (DNA): TGTGCCAGCAGTCTTAATTCTGGAGGATACTACGAGCAGTACTTC. As protein: CASSLNSGGYYEQYF.

This clone was seen a single time. The rearrangement links TRBV2 to TRBJ1-2; 7 bases match TRBD1. The germline CDR1 and CDR2 sequences are SNHLY and FYNNEI. CDR3 length: 14 amino acids. Losses at the gene ends were 4 bases for V and 7 bases for J; bases not matched to a gene: 9. The CDR3 protein is CASSVDREDGGYTF. The DNA of the CDR3 is TGTGCCAGCAGTGTTGACAGGGAAGATGGTGGCTACACCTTC.

The CDR3 DNA reads TGTGCCAGCAGCTTAGTTGACAGGGTAGAAGACGAGCAGTACTTC. Amino acid sequence: CASSLVDRVEDEQYF. The V and J genes are TRBV7-4 and TRBJ2-7; 7 nucleotides match TRBD1. The V segment lost 1 base and the J segment 5 bases; nucleotides outside the gene matches: 8. The length of the CDR3 is 15 residues. Germline assignment: CDR1 SGHVT and CDR2 SQSDAQ. Based on the CDR3 plus reference TRBV7-4 and TRBJ2-7, the full variable domain is GAGVSQSPRYKVAKRGRDVALRCDSISGHVTLYWYRQTLGQGSEVLTYSQSDAQRDKSGRPSGRFSAERPERSVSTLKIQRTEQGDSAVYLCASSLVDRVEDEQYFGPGTRLTVT.

The chain uses TRBV30 and TRBJ1-3; D is uncertain. The V end was cut by 4 bases, the J end by 0 bases, with 16 bases between. The germline V gene encodes CDR1 GTSNPN and CDR2 SVGIG (reference sequence). This CDR3 region has 16 residues. CDR3 loop: CAWTRPEVYSGNTIYF. Here the CDR3 DNA reads TGTGCCTGGACCCGCCCCGAGGTGTACTCTGGAAACACCATATATTTT.

The chain has TRBV7-9 and TRBJ1-2; D is undetermined. CDR3 length: 12 residues. V lost 5 bases, J lost 4 bases, and 8 bases lay in between. Germline loops: CDR1 SEHNR, CDR2 FQNEAQ (reference sequence). The CDR3 sequence is CASSPGSYGYTF. CDR3 DNA: TGTGCCAGCAGCCCCGGTTCCTATGGCTACACCTTC. The variable domain in full, with the rest retrieved from reference TRBV7-9 and TRBJ1-2, is DTGVSQNPRHKITKRGQNVTFRCDPISEHNRLYWYRQTLGQGPEFLTYFQNEAQLEKSRLLSDRFSAERPKGSFSTLEIQRTEQGDSAMYLCASSPGSYGYTFGSGTRLTVV.

This clone was observed a handful of times. The rearrangement links TRBV29-1 to TRBJ2-3; D call uncertain. Germline CDR1 and CDR2: SQVTM and ANQGSEA. Trimming cost V 4 bases and J 3 bases, with 14 bases left between them. The CDR3 covers 14 residues. The CDR3 DNA follows: TGCAGCGTTGCCGGCATTATTAGGACAGATACGCAGTATTTT. Its translation is CSVAGIIRTDTQYF.

This clone was counted between two and nine times. The rearrangement joins TRBV5-4 to TRBJ2-5, with 13 bases aligning to TRBD2. Germline-derived CDR1 and CDR2 are SGHNT and YYREEE (reference sequence). This CDR3 has 17 amino acids. Trimming at V came to 2 bases and at J to 5 bases, leaving 9 bases not matched to a gene. The CDR3 nucleotides read TGTGCCAGCAGCTTTGCCCAGACTAGCGGGGGGTTGGAGACCCAGTACTTC. Residues: CASSFAQTSGGLETQYF.

This chain links TRBV29-1 with TRBJ2-1, with no clear D. Trimming left V 6 bases short and J 6 bases short, with 9 bases between. The CDR3 runs to 11 residues. Germline V gene lookup returns CDR1 SQVTM and CDR2 ANQGSEA. The CDR3 DNA follows: TGCAGCGTCCGGGTGTTCAATGAGCAGTTCTTC. Translation: CSVRVFNEQFF.

The chain employs TRBV6-6 and TRBJ2-3; D is uncertain. The CDR3 sequence is 14 residues long. The germline V gene has CDR1 MNHNY and CDR2 SVGAGI (reference sequence). V was cut by 2 bases and J by 8 bases, with 14 bases left in between. CDR3 protein: CASSYGPSYPTQYF. DNA for the CDR3: TGTGCCAGCAGTTACGGACCTTCTTATCCTACGCAGTATTTT.

V gene TRBV18 combines with J gene TRBJ2-1; D unclear. V dropped 0 bases and J dropped 7 bases, with 7 bases sitting between them. The CDR3 is made up of 13 amino acids. Germline CDR1 is KGHSH and CDR2 is LQKENI. CDR3 loop: CASSPPLGNEQFF. CDR3 sequence (DNA): TGTGCCAGCTCACCACCGTTGGGAAATGAGCAGTTCTTC.

The chain recombines TRBV9 with TRBJ1-3; tentative D call: TRBD1 (5 bases). Germline loops: CDR1 SGDLS, CDR2 YYNGEE. The V end was cut by 1 base, the J end by 5 bases, with 7 bases between. The CDR3 is 13 amino acids. In DNA form, the CDR3 reads TGTGCCAGCAGCGTACCAGGGAGAAACACCATATATTTT. Amino acid sequence: CASSVPGRNTIYF.

V and J are TRBV4-3 and TRBJ2-5, with D possibly TRBD1 on 6 matching bases. V was cut by 10 bases and J by 5 bases, with 20 bases left in between. From germline, CDR1 is LGHNA and CDR2 YSLEER. This CDR3 has 14 amino acids. The CDR3 DNA reads TGCGCCACCCGGACAGCCTTGGGGGTGGAGACCCAGTACTTC. This encodes CATRTALGVETQYF.

This sequence joins TRBV29-1 and TRBJ2-5, with 7 bases fitting TRBD1. With V trimmed by 6 bases and J by 1 base, 2 bases remained unmatched. The germline gives CDR1 SQVTM, CDR2 ANQGSEA. The CDR3 spans 12 residues. The CDR3 is CSVGDSQETQYF. The CDR3 DNA follows: TGCAGCGTCGGGGACAGCCAAGAGACCCAGTACTTC.